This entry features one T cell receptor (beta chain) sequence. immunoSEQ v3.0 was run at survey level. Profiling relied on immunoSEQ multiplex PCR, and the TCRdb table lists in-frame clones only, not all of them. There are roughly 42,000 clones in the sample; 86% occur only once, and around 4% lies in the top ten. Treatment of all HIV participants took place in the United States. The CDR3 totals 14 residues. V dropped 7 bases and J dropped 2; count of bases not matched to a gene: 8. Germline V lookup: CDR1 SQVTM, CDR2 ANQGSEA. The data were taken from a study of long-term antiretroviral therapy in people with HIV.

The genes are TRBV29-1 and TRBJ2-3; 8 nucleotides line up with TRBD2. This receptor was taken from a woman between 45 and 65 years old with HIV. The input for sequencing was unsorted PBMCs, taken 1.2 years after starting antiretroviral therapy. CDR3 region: CSAGELAATDTQYF. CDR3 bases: TGCAGCGCCGGAGAACTAGCGGCCACAGATACGCAGTATTTT.